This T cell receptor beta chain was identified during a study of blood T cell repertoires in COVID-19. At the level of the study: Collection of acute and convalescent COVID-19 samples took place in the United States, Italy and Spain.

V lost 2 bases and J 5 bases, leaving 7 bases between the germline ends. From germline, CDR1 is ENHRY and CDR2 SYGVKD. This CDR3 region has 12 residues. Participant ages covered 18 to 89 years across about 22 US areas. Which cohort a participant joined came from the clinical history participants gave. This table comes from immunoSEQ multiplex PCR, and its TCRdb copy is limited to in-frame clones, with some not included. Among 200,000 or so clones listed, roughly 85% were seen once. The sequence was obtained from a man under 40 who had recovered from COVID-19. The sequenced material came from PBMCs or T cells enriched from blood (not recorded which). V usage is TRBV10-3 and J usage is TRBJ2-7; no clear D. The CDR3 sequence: CAISEQQNEQYF. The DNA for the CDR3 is TGTGCCATCAGTGAGCAACAGAACGAGCAGTACTTC.